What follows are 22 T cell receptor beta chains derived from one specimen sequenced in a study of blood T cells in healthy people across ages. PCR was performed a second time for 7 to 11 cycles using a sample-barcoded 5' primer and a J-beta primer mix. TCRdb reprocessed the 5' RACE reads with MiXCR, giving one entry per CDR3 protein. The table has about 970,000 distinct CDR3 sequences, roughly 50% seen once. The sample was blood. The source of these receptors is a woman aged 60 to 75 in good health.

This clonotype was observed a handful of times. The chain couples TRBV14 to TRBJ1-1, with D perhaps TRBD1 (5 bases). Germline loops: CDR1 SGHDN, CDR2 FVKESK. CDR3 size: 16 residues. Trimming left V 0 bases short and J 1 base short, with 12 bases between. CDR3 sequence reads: CASSQDDRTPNTEAFF. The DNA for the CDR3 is TGTGCCAGCAGCCAAGATGACCGGACACCGAACACTGAAGCTTTCTTT.

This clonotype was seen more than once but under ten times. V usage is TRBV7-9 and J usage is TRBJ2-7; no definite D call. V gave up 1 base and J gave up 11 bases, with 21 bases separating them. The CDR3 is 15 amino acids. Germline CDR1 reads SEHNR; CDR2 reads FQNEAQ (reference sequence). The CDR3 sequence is CASSLGSRTEPFKYF. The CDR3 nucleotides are TGTGCCAGCAGCTTAGGCAGCAGGACGGAGCCTTTTAAGTACTTC.

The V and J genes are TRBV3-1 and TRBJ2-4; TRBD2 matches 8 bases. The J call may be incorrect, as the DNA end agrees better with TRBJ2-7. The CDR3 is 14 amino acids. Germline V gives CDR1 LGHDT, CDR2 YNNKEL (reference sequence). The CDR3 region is CASSQVGRAGEQYF. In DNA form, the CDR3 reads TGTGCCAGCAGCCAAGTCGGGAGGGCGGGCGAGCAGTACTTC.

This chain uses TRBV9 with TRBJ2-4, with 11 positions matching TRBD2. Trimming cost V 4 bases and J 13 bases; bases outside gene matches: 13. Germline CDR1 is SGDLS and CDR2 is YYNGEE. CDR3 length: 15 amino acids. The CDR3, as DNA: TGTGCCAGCAGCCCTTCCGGGACTAGCGGATCCCGGCAGTACTTC. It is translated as CASSPSGTSGSRQYF.

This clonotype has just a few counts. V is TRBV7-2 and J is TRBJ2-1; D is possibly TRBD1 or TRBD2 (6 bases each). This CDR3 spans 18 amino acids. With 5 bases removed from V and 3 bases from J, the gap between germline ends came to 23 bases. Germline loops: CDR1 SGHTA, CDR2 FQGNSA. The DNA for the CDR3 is TGTGCCAGCAGCGAGAGTGGAGCTATGCGGGACATCTACAATGAGCAGTTCTTC. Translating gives CASSESGAMRDIYNEQFF.

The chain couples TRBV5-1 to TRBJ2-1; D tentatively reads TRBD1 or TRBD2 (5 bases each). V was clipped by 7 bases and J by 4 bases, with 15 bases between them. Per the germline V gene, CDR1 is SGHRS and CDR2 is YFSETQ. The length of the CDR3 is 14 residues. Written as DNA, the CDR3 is TGCGCCAGCGGTCCGGGGCCCTCTTACAATGAGCAGTTCTTC. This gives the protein CASGPGPSYNEQFF. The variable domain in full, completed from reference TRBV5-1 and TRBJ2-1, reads KAGVTQTPRYLIKTRGQQVTLSCSPISGHRSVSWYQQTPGQGLQFLFEYFSETQRNKGNFPGRFSGRQFSNSRSEMNVSTLELGDSALYLCASGPGPSYNEQFFGPGTRLTVL.

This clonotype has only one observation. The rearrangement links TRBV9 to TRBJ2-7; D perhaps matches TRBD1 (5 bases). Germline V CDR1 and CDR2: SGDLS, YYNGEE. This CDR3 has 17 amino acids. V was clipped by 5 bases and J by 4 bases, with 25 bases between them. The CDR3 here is CASSRRDIIGPYYEQYF. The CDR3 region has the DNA TGTGCCAGCAGTCGCAGGGATATAATAGGGCCCTATTACGAGCAGTACTTC.

As DNA, the CDR3 is TGTGCCAGCAGTTACTCGAAGAGAGTGGGGCTGCAAGAGACCCAGTACTTC. This gives the protein CASSYSKRVGLQETQYF. The chain combines TRBV6-5 with TRBJ2-5; TRBD1 is a possible D gene (5 bases). Germline-derived CDR1 and CDR2 are MNHEY and SVGAGI. There are 17 residues in the CDR3. The germline V and J ends were trimmed by 0 bases and 2 bases, with 16 bases remaining between them.

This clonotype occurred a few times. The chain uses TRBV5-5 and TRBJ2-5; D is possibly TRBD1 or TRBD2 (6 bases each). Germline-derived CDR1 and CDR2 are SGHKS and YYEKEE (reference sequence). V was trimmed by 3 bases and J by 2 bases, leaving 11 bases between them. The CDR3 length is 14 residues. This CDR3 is CASSWGAIQETQYF. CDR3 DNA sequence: TGTGCCAGCAGCTGGGGGGCCATTCAAGAGACCCAGTACTTC.

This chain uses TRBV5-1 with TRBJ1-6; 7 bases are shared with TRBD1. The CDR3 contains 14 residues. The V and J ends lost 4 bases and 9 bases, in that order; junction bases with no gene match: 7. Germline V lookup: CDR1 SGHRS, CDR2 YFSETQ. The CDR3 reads CASSGTTGLSPLHF. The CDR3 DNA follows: TGCGCCAGCAGCGGAACGACAGGGCTTTCACCCCTCCACTTT. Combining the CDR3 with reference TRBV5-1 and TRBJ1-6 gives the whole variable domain KAGVTQTPRYLIKTRGQQVTLSCSPISGHRSVSWYQQTPGQGLQFLFEYFSETQRNKGNFPGRFSGRQFSNSRSEMNVSTLELGDSALYLCASSGTTGLSPLHFGNGTRLTVT.

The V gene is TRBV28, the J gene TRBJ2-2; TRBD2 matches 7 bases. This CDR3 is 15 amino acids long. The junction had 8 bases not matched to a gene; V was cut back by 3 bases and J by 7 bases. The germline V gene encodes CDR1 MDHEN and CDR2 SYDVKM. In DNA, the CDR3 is TGTGCCAGCAGTTTGACGGGACTAATCCTCGGGGAGCTGTTTTTT. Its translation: CASSLTGLILGELFF.

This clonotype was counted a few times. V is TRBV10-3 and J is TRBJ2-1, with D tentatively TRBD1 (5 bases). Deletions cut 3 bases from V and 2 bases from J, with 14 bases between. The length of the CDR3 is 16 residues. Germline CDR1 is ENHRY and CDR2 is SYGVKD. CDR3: CAISELGQKTYNEQFF. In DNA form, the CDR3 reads TGTGCCATCAGTGAATTGGGGCAAAAGACCTACAATGAGCAGTTCTTC.

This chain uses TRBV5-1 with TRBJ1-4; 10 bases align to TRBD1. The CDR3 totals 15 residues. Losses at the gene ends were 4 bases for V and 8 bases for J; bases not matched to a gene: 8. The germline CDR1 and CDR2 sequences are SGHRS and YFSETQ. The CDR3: CASSPSGTGAEKLFF. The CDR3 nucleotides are TGCGCCAGCAGCCCTTCCGGGACAGGGGCGGAAAAACTGTTTTTT.

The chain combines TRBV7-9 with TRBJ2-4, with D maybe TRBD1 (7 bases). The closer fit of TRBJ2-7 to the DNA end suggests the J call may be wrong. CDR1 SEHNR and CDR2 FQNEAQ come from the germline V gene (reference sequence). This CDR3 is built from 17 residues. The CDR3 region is CASSLARFTGEAYEQYF. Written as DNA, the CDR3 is TGTGCCAGCAGCTTAGCGCGTTTTACAGGGGAGGCCTACGAGCAGTACTTC.

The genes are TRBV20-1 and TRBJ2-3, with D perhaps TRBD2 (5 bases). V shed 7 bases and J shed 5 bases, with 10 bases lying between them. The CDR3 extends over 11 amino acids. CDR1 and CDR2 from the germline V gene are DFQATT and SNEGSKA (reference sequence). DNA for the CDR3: TGCAGTGTAGGGAGAGTAGATACGCAGTATTTT. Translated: CSVGRVDTQYF.

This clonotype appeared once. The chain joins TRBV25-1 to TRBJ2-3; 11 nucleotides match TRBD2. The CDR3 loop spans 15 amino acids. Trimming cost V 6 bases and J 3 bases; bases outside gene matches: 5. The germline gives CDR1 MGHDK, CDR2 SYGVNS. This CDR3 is CASRELAGATDTQYF. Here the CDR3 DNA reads TGTGCCAGCAGAGAACTAGCGGGAGCAACAGATACGCAGTATTTT.

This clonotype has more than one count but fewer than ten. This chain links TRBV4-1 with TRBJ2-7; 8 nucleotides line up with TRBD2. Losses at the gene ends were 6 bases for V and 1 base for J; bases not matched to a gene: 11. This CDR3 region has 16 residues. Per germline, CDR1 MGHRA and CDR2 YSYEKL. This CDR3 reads CASSSLGRGLSYEQYF. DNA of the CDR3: TGCGCCAGCAGTTCTCTCGGGAGGGGCCTATCCTACGAGCAGTACTTC.

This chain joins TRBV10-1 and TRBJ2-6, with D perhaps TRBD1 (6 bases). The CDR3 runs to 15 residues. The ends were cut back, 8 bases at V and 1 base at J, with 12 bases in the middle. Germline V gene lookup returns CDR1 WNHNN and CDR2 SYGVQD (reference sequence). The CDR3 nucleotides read TGCGCCAGCGGTAAAGGGGGTTCTGGGGCCAACGTCCTGACTTTC. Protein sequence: CASGKGGSGANVLTF.

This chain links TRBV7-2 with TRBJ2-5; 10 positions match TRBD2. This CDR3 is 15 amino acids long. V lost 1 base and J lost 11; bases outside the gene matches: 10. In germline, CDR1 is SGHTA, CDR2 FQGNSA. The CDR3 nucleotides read TGTGCCAGCAGCTTAGTAGCGGGAGGATTAGTTGTGCAGTACTTC. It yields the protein CASSLVAGGLVVQYF.

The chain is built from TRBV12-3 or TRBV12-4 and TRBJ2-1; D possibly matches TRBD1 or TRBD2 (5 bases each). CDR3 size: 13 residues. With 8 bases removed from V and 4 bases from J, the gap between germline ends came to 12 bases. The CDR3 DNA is TGTGCCAGCGGGGCCGGGGTTTACAATGAGCAGTTCTTC. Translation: CASGAGVYNEQFF.

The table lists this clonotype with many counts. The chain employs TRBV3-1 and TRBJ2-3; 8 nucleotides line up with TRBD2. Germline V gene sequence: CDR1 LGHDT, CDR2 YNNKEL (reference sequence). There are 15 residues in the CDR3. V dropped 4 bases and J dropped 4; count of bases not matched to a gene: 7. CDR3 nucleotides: TGTGCCAGCAGCCCTCCCGCGGGAGGAGCAGATACGCAGTATTTT. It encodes CASSPPAGGADTQYF.

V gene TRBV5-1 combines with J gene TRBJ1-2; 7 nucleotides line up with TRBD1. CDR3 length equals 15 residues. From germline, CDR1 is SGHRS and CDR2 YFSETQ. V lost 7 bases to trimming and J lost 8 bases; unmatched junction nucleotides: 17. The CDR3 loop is CASSPVGDSERGYTF. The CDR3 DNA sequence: TGCGCCAGCTCCCCAGTAGGGGACAGTGAGCGGGGCTACACCTTC. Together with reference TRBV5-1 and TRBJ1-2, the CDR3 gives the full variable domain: KAGVTQTPRYLIKTRGQQVTLSCSPISGHRSVSWYQQTPGQGLQFLFEYFSETQRNKGNFPGRFSGRQFSNSRSEMNVSTLELGDSALYLCASSPVGDSERGYTFGSGTRLTVV.